This T cell receptor (beta chain) derives from a study of control samples from healthy donors and cancer patients. Data came from immunoSEQ multiplex PCR; TCRdb stores just in-frame clones and leaves some out. This sample yields some 78,000 clones, of which 85% to 90% are seen a single time; 6% to 9.5% belongs to the top ten. V was shortened by 6 bases and J by 6 bases, with 14 bases between the two germline ends. Germline assignment: CDR1 SNHLY and CDR2 FYNNEI. There are 14 residues in the CDR3. V gene TRBV2 combines with J gene TRBJ2-2, with D perhaps TRBD1 (6 bases). Sequencing was performed on blood. This TCR derives from a woman in her fifties or sixties in good health. In DNA form, the CDR3 reads TGTGCCAGCAGGACCCAACAGGGTCCCGGGGAGCTGTTTTTT. Translated, it gives CASRTQQGPGELFF.